This T cell receptor (beta chain) was recovered during a study of blood T cell repertoires in COVID-19. Background on the study: From the United States, Italy and Spain came samples of acute and convalescent COVID-19.

The CDR3 runs 17 residues. Germline V lookup: CDR1 MDHEN, CDR2 SYDVKM. With V trimmed by 5 bases and J by 2 bases, 13 bases remained unmatched. In the authors' methods: By means of reference gene primer amplification, nucleated cell counts were estimated. Only in-frame clones appear in the TCRdb table, and some are missing; sequencing was by immunoSEQ multiplex PCR. V, J and clone size were drawn from that table, and D and trimming were deduced from the DNA. The sample includes around 150,000 clones, more than 75% of them seen just once. The chain uses TRBV28 and TRBJ2-5; 8 nucleotides line up with TRBD2. This TCR was sampled from a man in his fifties or sixties who had recovered from COVID-19. The material sequenced was peripheral blood. The CDR3 coding sequence is TGTGCCAGCAGTCCTGCCCTACTGGGACTAGGACAAGAGACCCAGTACTTC. Translation: CASSPALLGLGQETQYF.